This TCR beta chain was retrieved from a study of blood T cell repertoires in COVID-19. The wider study: Researchers got acute and convalescent COVID-19 samples from the United States, Italy and Spain. T cells, B-cell-depleted T cells, or PBMCs provided the cDNA or gDNA that served as material.

Per the original data handling: Estimation of nucleated cell counts was performed using reference gene primer amplification. Data came from immunoSEQ multiplex PCR; TCRdb stores just in-frame clones and leaves some out. The V and J calls and the clone size are those of that table, but D and trimming were determined from the DNA. The sample shows 150,000 to 200,000 clones, 90% of them seen only once. The CDR3 has 16 residues. In germline, CDR1 is SEHNR, CDR2 FQNEAQ (reference sequence). V shed 5 bases and J shed 5 bases, with 18 bases lying between them. The source of this sequence is a man aged 55 to 70 with active or convalescent COVID-19. The sequenced sample was peripheral blood. This chain connects TRBV7-9 to TRBJ1-4; possible D gene TRBD1, 6 bases. The CDR3 region has the DNA TGTGCCAGCAGCCGAGACACAGGGTCGGGAAATGAAAAACTGTTTTTT. It encodes CASSRDTGSGNEKLFF.